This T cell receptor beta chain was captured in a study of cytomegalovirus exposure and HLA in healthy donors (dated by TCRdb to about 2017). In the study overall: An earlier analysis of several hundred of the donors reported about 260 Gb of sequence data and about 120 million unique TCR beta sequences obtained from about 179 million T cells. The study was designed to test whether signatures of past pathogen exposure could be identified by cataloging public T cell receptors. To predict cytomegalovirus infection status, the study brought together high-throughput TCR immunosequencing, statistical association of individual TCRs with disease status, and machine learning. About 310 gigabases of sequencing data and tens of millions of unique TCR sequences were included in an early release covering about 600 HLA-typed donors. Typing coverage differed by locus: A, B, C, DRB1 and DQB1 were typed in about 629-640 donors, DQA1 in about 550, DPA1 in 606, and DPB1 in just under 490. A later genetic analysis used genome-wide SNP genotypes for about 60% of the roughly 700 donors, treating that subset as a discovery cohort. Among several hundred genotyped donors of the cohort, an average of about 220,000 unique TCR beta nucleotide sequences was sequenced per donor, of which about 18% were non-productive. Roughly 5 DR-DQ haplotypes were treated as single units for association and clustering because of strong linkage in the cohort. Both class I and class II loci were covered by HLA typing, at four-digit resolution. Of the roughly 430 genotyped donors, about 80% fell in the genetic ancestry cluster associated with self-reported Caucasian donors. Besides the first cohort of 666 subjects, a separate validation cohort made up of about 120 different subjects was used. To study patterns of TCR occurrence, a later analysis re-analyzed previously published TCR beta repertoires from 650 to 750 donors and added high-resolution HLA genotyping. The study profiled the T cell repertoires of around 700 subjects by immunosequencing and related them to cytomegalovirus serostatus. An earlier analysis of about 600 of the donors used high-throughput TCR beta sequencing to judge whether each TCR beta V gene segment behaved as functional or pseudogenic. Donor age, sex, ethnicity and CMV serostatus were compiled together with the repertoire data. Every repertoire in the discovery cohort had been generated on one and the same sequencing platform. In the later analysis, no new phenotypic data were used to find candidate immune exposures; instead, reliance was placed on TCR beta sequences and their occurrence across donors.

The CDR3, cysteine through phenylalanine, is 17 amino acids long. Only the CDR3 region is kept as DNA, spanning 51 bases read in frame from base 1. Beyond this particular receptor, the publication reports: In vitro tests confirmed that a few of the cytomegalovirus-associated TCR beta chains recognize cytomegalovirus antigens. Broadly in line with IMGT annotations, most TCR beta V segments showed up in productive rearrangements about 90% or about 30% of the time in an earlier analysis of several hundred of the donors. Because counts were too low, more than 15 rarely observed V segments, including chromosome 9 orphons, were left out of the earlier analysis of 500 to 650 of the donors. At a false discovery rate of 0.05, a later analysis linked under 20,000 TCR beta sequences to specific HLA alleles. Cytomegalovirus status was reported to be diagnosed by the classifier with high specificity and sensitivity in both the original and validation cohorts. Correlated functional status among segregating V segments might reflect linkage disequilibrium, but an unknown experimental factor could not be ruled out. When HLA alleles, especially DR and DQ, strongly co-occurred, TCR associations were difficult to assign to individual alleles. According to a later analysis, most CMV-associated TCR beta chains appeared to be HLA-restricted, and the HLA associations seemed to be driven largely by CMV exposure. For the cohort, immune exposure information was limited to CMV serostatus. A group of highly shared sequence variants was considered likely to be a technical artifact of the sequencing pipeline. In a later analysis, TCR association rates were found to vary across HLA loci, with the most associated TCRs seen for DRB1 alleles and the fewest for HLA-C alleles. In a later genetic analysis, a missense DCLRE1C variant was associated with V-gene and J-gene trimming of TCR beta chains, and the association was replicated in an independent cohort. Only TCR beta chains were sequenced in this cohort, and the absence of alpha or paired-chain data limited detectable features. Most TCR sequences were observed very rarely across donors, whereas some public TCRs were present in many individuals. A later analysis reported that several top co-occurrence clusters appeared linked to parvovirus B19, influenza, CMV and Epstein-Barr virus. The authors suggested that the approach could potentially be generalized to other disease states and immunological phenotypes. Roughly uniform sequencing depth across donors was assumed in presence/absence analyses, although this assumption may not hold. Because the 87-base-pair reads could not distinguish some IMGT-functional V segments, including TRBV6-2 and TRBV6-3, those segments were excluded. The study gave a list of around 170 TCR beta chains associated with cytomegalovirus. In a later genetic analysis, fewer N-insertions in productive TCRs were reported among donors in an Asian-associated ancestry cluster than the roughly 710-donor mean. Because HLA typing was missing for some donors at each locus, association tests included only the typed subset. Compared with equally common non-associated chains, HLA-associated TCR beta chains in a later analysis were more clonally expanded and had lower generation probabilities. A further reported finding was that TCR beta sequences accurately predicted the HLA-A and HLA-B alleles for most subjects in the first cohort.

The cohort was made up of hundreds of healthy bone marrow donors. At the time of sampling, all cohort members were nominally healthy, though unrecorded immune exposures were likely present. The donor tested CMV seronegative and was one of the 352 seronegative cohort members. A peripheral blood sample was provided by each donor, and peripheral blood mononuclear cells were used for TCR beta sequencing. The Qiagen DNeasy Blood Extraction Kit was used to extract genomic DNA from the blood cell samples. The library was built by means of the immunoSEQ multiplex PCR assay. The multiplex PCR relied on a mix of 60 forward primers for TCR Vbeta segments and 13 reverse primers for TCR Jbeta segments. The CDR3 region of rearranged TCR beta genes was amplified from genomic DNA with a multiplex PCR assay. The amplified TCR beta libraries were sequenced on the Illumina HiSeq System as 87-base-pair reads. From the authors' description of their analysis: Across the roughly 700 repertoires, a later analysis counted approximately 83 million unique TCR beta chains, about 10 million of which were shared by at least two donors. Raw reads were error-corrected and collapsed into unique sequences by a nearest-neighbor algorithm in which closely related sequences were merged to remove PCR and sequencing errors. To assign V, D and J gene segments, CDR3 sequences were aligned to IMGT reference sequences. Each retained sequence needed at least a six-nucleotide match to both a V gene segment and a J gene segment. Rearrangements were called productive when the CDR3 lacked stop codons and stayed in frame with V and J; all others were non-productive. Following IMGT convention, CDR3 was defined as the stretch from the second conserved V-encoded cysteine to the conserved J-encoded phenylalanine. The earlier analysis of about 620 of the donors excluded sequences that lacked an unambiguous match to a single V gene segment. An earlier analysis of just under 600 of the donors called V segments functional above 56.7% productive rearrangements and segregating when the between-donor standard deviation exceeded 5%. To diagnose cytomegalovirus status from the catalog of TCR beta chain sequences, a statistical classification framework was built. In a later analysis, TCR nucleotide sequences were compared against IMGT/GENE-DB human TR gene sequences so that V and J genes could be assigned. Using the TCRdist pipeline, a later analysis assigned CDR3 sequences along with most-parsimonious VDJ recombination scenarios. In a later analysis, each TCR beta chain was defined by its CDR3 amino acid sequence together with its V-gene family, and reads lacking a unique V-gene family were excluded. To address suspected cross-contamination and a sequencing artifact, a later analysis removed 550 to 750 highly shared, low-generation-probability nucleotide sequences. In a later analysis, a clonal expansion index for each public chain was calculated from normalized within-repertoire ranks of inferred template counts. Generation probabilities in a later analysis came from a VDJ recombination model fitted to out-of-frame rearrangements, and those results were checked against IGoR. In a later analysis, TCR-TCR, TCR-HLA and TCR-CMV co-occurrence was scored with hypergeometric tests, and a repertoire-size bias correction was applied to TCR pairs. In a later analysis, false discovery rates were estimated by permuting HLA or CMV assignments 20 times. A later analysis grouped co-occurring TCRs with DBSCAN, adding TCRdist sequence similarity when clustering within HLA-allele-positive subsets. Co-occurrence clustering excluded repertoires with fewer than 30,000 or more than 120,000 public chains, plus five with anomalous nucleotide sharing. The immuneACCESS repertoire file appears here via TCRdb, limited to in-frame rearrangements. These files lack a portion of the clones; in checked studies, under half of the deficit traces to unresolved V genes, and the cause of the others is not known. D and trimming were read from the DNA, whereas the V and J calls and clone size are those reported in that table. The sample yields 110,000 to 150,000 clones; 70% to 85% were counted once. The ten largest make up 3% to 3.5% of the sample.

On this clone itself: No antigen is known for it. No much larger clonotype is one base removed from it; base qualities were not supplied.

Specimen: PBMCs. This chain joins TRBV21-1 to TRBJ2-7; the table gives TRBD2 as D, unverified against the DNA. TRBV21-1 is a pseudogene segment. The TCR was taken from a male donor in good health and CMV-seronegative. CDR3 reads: CASSKGSAGGSRYEQYF. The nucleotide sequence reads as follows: TGTGCCAGCAGCAAAGGCTCAGCGGGGGGTTCTCGCTACGAGCAGTACTTC.